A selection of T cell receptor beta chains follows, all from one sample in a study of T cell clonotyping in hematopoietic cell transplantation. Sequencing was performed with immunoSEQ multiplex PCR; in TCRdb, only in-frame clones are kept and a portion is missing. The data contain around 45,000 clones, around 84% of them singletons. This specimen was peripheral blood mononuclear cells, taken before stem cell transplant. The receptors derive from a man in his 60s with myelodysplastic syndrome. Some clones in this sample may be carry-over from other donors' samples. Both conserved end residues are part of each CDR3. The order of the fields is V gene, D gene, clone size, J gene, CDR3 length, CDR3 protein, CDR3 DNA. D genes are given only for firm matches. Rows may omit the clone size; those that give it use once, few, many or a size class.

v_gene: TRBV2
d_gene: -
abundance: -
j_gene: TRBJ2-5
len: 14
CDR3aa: CASISAGLGETQYF
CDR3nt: TGTGCCAGCATCTCCGCGGGGCTGGGGGAGACCCAGTACTTC

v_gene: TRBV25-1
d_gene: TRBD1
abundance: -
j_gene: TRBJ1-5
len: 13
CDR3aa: CASSGQGQQPQHF
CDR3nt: TGTGCCAGCAGCGGACAGGGGCAACAGCCCCAGCATTTT

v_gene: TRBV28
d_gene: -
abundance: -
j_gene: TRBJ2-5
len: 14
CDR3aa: CASSLGGSQETQYF
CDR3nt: TGTGCCAGCAGTTTAGGAGGGTCCCAAGAGACCCAGTACTTC

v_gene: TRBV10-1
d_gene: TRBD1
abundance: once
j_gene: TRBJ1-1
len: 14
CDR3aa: CASSSGTVNTEAFF
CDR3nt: TGCGCCAGCAGTTCCGGGACAGTGAACACTGAAGCTTTCTTT

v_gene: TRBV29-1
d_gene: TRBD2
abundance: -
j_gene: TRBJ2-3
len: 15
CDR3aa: CSVADSGGSTDTQYF
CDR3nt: TGCAGCGTTGCCGATAGCGGGGGGAGCACAGATACGCAGTATTTT

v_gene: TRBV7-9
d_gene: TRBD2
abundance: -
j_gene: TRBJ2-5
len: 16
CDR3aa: CASSLGTSGFQETQYF
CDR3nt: TGTGCCAGCAGCTTAGGCACTAGCGGGTTCCAAGAGACCCAGTACTTC

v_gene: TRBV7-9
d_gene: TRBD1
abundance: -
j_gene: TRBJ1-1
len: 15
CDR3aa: CASSQDGQGRTEAFF
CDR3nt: TGTGCCAGCAGCCAAGACGGACAGGGTCGAACTGAAGCTTTCTTT

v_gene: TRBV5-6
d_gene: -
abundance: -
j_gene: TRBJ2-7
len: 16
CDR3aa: CASILGGGSDAYEQYF
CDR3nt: TGTGCCAGCATCCTTGGCGGAGGGAGCGACGCCTACGAGCAGTACTTC

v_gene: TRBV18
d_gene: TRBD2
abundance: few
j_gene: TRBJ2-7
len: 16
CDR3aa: CASSPRGSGGTSEQYF
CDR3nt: TGTGCCAGCTCACCTCGGGGTAGCGGGGGGACAAGTGAGCAGTACTTC

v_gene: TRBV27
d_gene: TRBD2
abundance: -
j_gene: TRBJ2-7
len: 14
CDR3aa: CASSFGRKSYEQYF
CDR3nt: TGTGCCAGCAGTTTCGGGAGGAAGAGCTACGAGCAGTACTTC

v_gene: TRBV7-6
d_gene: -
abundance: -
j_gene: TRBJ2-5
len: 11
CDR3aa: CASSAIETQYF
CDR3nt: TGTGCCAGCAGCGCCATAGAGACCCAGTACTTC

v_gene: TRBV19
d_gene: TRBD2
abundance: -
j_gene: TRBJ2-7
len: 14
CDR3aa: CASSMIAGVDEQYF
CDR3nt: TGTGCCAGTAGTATGATAGCGGGGGTTGACGAGCAGTACTTC

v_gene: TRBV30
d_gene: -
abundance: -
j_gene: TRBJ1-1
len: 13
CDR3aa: CAWTPGSGTEAFF
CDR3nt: TGTGCCTGGACCCCCGGGTCGGGGACTGAAGCTTTCTTT

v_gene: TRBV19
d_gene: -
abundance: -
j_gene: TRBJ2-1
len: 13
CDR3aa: CASSTWGRDEQFF
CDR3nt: TGTGCCAGTAGTACTTGGGGGCGCGATGAGCAGTTCTTC

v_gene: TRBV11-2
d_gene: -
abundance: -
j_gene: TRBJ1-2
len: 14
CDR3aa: CASSSLRGAVGYTF
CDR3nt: TGTGCCAGCAGCTCCCTCCGGGGGGCGGTTGGCTACACCTTC